The text below deals with one T cell receptor (beta chain). Its antigen is as yet unknown. These data belong to a study of T cell responses to AZD1222 COVID-19 vaccine. Study results and caveats: There were mostly white British donors and more females than males, and clonal diversity was possibly underestimated. At baseline, just five to seven AZD1222 recipients tested seropositive.

Some clones are missing from TCRdb's copy, which holds only in-frame ones; the method was immunoSEQ multiplex PCR. Counted here are 120,000 or so clones, 91% occurring once; the ten biggest clones make up 2.8%. Germline-derived CDR1 and CDR2 are MNHEY and SVGAGI. V lost 2 bases and J 2 bases, leaving 6 bases between the germline ends. The CDR3 has 13 amino acids. This TCR was recovered from an adult in good health. The chain joins TRBV6-5 to TRBJ1-1; D remains unclear. The source material was peripheral blood, sampled on day 0 of AZD1222 vaccination. The CDR3 loop is CASSYTINTEAFF. The CDR3 DNA reads TGTGCCAGCAGTTACACGATCAACACTGAAGCTTTCTTT.